A few counts support the clone carrying this T cell receptor beta chain. The second PCR ran roughly 7 to 12 cycles with a sample-barcoded 5' primer and J-beta primers. TCRdb processed the 5' RACE reads anew with MiXCR; each CDR3 protein has one entry. Here the sample spans approximately 360,000 distinct CDR3 sequences, about 55% being singletons. V was trimmed by 6 bases and J by 4 bases, leaving 13 bases between them. Germline assignment: CDR1 MNHEY and CDR2 SVGAGI. This CDR3 is 13 amino acids long. This specimen comes from a study of blood T cells in healthy people across ages. This sequence originates from a man between 60 and 75 years old in good health. The sequenced material came from blood. The chain is built from TRBV6-5 and TRBJ2-7; D is unresolved. The chain's CDR3 is CASSLSARYEQYF. The CDR3 DNA reads as TGTGCCAGCAGCCTCTCCGCGCGGTACGAGCAGTACTTC.